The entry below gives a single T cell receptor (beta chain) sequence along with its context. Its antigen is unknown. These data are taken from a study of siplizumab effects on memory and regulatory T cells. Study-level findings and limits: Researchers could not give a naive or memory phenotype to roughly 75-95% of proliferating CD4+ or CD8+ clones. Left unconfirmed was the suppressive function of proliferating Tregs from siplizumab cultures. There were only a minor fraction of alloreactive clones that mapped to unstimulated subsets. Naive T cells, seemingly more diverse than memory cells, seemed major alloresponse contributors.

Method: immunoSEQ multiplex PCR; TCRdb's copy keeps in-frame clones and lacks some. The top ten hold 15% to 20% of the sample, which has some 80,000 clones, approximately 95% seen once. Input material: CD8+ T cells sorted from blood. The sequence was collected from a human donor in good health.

Here the CDR3 DNA reads TGCGCCAGCAGTAGTGTCAGGGCATCCGGGGAGCTGTTTTTT. Protein product: CASSSVRASGELFF. V gene TRBV5-1 combines with J gene TRBJ2-2, with D perhaps TRBD1 (5 bases). The germline gives CDR1 SGHRS, CDR2 YFSETQ. V was shortened by 5 bases and J by 6 bases, with 14 bases between the two germline ends. The CDR3 consists of 14 residues.